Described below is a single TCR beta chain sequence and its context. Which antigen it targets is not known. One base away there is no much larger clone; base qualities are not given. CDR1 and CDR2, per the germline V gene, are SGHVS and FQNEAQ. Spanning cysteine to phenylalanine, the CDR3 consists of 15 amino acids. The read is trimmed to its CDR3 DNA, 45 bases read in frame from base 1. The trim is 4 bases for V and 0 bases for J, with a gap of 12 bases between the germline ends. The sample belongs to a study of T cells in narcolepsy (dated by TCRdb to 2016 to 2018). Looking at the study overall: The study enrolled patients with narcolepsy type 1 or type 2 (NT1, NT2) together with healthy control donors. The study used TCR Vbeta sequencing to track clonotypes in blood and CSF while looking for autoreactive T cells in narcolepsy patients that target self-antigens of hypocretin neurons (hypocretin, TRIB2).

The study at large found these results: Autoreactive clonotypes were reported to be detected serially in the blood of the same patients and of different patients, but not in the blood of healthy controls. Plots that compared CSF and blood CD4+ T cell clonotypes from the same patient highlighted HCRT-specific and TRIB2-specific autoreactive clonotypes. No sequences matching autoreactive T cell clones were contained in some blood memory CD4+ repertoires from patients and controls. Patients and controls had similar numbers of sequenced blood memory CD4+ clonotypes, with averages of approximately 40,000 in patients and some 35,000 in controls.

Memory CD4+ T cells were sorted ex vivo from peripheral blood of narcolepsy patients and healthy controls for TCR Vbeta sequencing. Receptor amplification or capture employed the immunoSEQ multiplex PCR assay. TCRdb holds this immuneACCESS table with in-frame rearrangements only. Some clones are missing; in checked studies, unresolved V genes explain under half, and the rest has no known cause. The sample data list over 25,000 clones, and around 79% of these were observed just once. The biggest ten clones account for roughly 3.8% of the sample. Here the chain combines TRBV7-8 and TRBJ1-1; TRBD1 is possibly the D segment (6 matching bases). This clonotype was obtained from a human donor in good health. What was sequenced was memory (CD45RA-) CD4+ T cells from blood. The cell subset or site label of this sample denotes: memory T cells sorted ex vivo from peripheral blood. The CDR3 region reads CASSSGQTLNTEAFF. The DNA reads TGTGCCAGCAGCTCTGGACAGACCCTGAACACTGAAGCTTTCTTT.